This record looks at one T cell receptor (beta chain) sequence and its context. The antigen remains undetermined. This CDR3 has 14 residues. CDR1 is MNHEY, CDR2 SMNVEV, per germline (reference sequence). Deletions cut 5 bases from V and 0 bases from J, with 10 bases between. Described treatment: oral pan-JAK inhibitor, 5-10 mg twice daily. Punch biopsies of lesional scalp, plus peripheral blood, were taken from alopecia areata patients. Sorting separated CD4+ and CD8+ T cells out of PBMCs. This sample is part of a study of CD8+ T cells in alopecia areata. Study in general: Tofacitinib therapy lasting 6 to 18 months was followed by 6 months off drug.

RNA, once extracted, was reverse transcribed into cDNA for use as the sequencing template. Assay: immunoSEQ multiplex PCR; the TCRdb copy retains only in-frame clones and omits some. The sample shows about 180,000 clones, around 58% of them seen only once. Study outcomes and limitations: As there was one nonresponder, how baseline CD8+ expansion relates to response remains uncertain.

Source: CD4+ T cells sorted from blood, taken at roughly week 55, from a patient treated with tofacitinib. The source is a human donor with alopecia areata. The chain employs TRBV27 and TRBJ1-2; no clear D gene. The CDR3 is CASSRGPANYGYTF. The CDR3 DNA sequence: TGTGCCAGCAGTCGCGGCCCAGCTAACTATGGCTACACCTTC.